This entry lists 7 T cell receptor beta chains sequenced from one sample in a study of blood T cells in healthy people across ages. The use of a sample-barcoded 5' primer and a J-beta primer mix characterized a second PCR of about 7 to 12 cycles. Via MiXCR, TCRdb re-called the 5' RACE reads, giving one row per CDR3 protein. This table has approximately 800,000 distinct CDR3 sequences, 25% appearing once. The same specimen was also included in a second study, on T cells of mothers and their children.

Input material: blood. These receptors were taken from a boy under 18 in good health.

The sample holds a few counts of this clonotype. The CDR3 DNA reads as TGTGCCAGCAGCCAAGAACAGGGGGAATTTAGTAGCAATCAGCCCCAGCATTTT. This codes for CASSQEQGEFSSNQPQHF. This chain joins TRBV4-2 and TRBJ1-5; 8 bases are shared with TRBD1. The V gene end was trimmed by 0 bases and the J gene end by 0 bases; junction bases not matched to a gene: 7. CDR1 is LGHNA, CDR2 YNFKEQ, per germline. The CDR3 spans 18 residues.

Notes on this clonotype: At one of its ends the junction is not consistent with the germline gene, which may arise from a read error. The chain carries TRBV12-3 or TRBV12-4 and TRBJ2-4; unclear D gene. The CDR3 runs to 15 residues. CDR3 in amino acids: CASSSDGVANNIQYF. CDR3 coding DNA: TGTGCCAGCAGTTCAGACGGCGTAGCCAACAACATTCAGTACTTC.

The V call is TRBV6-1, the J call TRBJ1-5; 7 nucleotides agree with TRBD1. V shed 6 bases, J shed 1 base, and the junction held 9 bases outside the gene matches. CDR1 is MNHNS and CDR2 is SASEGT in the germline V gene. The CDR3 is 16 amino acids. The CDR3 sequence: CASRPTGVGSNQPQHF. In nucleotides, the CDR3 is TGTGCCAGCAGGCCTACAGGGGTTGGAAGCAATCAGCCCCAGCATTTT.

The chain couples TRBV21-1 to TRBJ2-1; the table gives TRBD1 as D, unverified against the DNA. TRBV21-1 is reported as a pseudogene. The length of the CDR3 is 18 residues. The CDR3 DNA is TGTGCCAGCAGCAAAGGAGGGTGGGGGGCAGTTTCATACAATGAGCAGTTCTTC. It translates to CASSKGGWGAVSYNEQFF.

The chain uses TRBV19 and TRBJ1-1, with D possibly being TRBD1 (6 bases). The CDR3 extends over 15 amino acids. The germline gives CDR1 LNHDA, CDR2 SQIVND (reference sequence). Trimming removed 3 bases from V and 4 bases from J, with 15 bases in between. Here the CDR3 reads CASSMPGGEGTEAFF. The CDR3 region has the DNA TGTGCCAGTAGTATGCCGGGGGGCGAAGGCACTGAAGCTTTCTTT.

J is TRBJ2-3 and V is TRBV7-2; 8 bases match TRBD1. V dropped 6 bases and J dropped 4; count of bases not matched to a gene: 9. This CDR3 has 15 amino acids. The germline CDR1 and CDR2 sequences are SGHTA and FQGNSA. The DNA for the CDR3 is TGTGCCAGCAGAGCAAGGACAGGGACCGCAGATACGCAGTATTTT. It is translated as CASRARTGTADTQYF.

Note on this clonotype: Its ends do not fully match the called genes, so a read error is possible. V is TRBV7-9 and J is TRBJ1-6; a weak D match, TRBD1 (6 bases). The CDR3 totals 15 residues. Per the germline V gene, CDR1 is SEHNR and CDR2 is FQNEAQ (reference sequence). The CDR3 DNA reads TGTGTCAGCAGCTTAGCAGGGGTTCGGAATTCACCCCTCCACTTT. Amino acid sequence: CVSSLAGVRNSPLHF.